Described below is a single TCR beta chain sequence and its context. Its antigen is unknown. The protocol attached unique molecular identifiers to individual cDNA molecules. TCRdb processed the 5' RACE reads anew with MiXCR; each CDR3 protein has one entry. The sample lists approximately 97,000 distinct CDR3 sequences; over 10% were seen once. These data come from a study of early T cells in non-severe SARS-CoV-2 infection. Overall study: It was bulk RNA from unsorted whole blood that was sequenced, and the chains were unpaired.

J lost 5 bases, V lost 5 bases, and 5 bases had no gene match. The CDR3 contains 13 residues. Overall study results and limits: Private and CD4 specificities were missed by VDJdb matching, which favored anti-spike CD8 responses.

This clonotype was obtained from an adult who was a healthcare worker with PCR-confirmed SARS-CoV-2 infection or an uninfected control (not recorded which). The rearrangement joins TRBV12-3 or TRBV12-4 to TRBJ1-2, with 7 bases matching TRBD1. Sample: whole blood. CDR3 bases: TGTGCCAGCAGTCAGGACAGGACTTATGGCTACACCTTC. It codes for CASSQDRTYGYTF.